Listed below are T cell receptor beta chains from one sample, sequenced in a study of blood T cell repertoires in COVID-19. Generated by immunoSEQ multiplex PCR, the TCRdb table keeps only in-frame clones and is missing some. Of around 110,000 clones listed, around 83% were seen once; the top ten hold 7.9%. Source material: peripheral blood. Every receptor here comes from a man between 65 and 85 years old with acute or convalescent COVID-19. Each CDR3 is given with its conserved first and last residue. A D gene is named only where the DNA matches it firmly. The size of a clone is reported for some rows only, either as once, few or many, or as a class for expanded clones.

v_gene,j_gene,abundance,d_gene,CDR3aa,CDR3nt
TRBV20-1,TRBJ2-5,-,-,CSASPQAGETQYF,TGCAGTGCTAGTCCCCAGGCGGGCGAGACCCAGTACTTC
TRBV6-1,TRBJ1-1,-,-,CASTQRPGSATEAFF,TGTGCCAGCACCCAACGTCCGGGTTCGGCCACTGAAGCTTTCTTT
TRBV18,TRBJ1-3,-,TRBD1,CASSPPQGAGNTIYF,TGTGCCAGCTCACCACCGCAGGGGGCTGGAAACACCATATATTTT
TRBV15,TRBJ2-7,-,-,CATSRDGMWDEQYF,TGTGCCACCAGCAGAGACGGGATGTGGGACGAGCAGTACTTC
TRBV20-1,TRBJ1-2,-,TRBD1,CSASAGQNYGYTF,TGCAGTGCTAGTGCGGGACAGAACTATGGCTACACCTTC
TRBV28,TRBJ2-7,once,-,CASSLRNEQYF,TGTGCCAGCAGTTTACGTAACGAGCAGTACTTC
TRBV7-9,TRBJ2-7,-,-,CASSPGTTSYEQYF,TGTGCCAGCAGCCCCGGGACAACCTCCTACGAGCAGTACTTC
TRBV19,TRBJ2-3,-,TRBD2,CASSFRKTSGRNLTDTQYF,TGTGCCAGTAGCTTCCGGAAGACTAGCGGGAGGAATTTGACAGATACGCAGTATTTT
TRBV3-1/TRBV3-2,TRBJ2-1,-,TRBD2,CASSQARGLARVNEQFF,TGTGCCAGCAGCCAAGCGAGAGGACTAGCGCGAGTCAATGAGCAGTTCTTC
TRBV5-1,TRBJ2-3,-,TRBD1,CASSLDRGVSDTQYF,TGCGCCAGCAGCTTGGACAGGGGGGTCTCAGATACGCAGTATTTT
TRBV2,TRBJ2-5,-,TRBD1,CASSEGQGAGETQYF,TGTGCCAGCAGTGAAGGACAGGGGGCCGGAGAGACCCAGTACTTC
TRBV6-5,TRBJ2-7,-,-,CASSPGQFSYEQYF,TGTGCCAGCAGCCCCGGACAGTTCTCCTACGAGCAGTACTTC
TRBV5-6,TRBJ1-1,-,-,CASFRRGGVDTEAFF,TGTGCCAGCTTTAGGAGGGGCGGGGTGGACACTGAAGCTTTCTTT
TRBV27,TRBJ1-3,-,TRBD1,CASSRQGAGNTIYF,TGTGCCAGCAGTCGACAGGGGGCTGGAAACACCATATATTTT
TRBV5-4,TRBJ1-1,-,TRBD1,CASSFWDRASEAFF,TGTGCCAGCAGCTTCTGGGACAGGGCTTCTGAAGCTTTCTTT
TRBV18,TRBJ1-1,-,TRBD1,CASSPNRGDFEAFF,TGTGCCAGCTCACCAAACAGGGGGGATTTCGAAGCTTTCTTT
TRBV5-1,TRBJ2-2,-,TRBD2,CASSLDTGTNGELFF,TGCGCCAGCAGCTTGGATACCGGGACTAATGGGGAGCTGTTTTTT
TRBV6-2/TRBV6-3,TRBJ2-1,-,-,CASSLLVVPSSYNEQFF,TGTGCCAGCAGCCTCCTGGTTGTACCGAGCTCCTACAATGAGCAGTTCTTC
TRBV6-5,TRBJ1-1,-,TRBD1,CASKGDRGHTEAFF,TGTGCCAGCAAGGGGGACAGGGGGCACACTGAAGCTTTCTTT
TRBV11-2,TRBJ2-7,-,-,CASTPRGVSFEQYF,TGTGCCAGCACCCCCAGGGGGGTATCGTTCGAGCAGTACTTC
TRBV24-1,TRBJ2-2,-,TRBD1,CATSDSSTGTGVTGELFF,TGTGCCACCAGTGATTCTTCGACCGGGACAGGTGTAACCGGGGAGCTGTTTTTT
TRBV19,TRBJ1-5,-,TRBD1,CASSKKGQNSNQPQHF,TGTGCCAGTAGTAAGAAGGGACAGAATAGCAATCAGCCCCAGCATTTT
TRBV10-3,TRBJ2-7,once,-,CAISVGPYEQYF,TGTGCCATCAGTGTGGGCCCCTACGAGCAGTACTTC
TRBV6-5,TRBJ2-5,-,-,CASSPGFRETQYF,TGTGCCAGCAGCCCGGGATTTCGGGAGACCCAGTACTTC
TRBV5-1,TRBJ1-1,once,-,CASSFQGLNTEAFF,TGCGCCAGCAGCTTCCAGGGGCTTAACACTGAAGCTTTCTTT
TRBV20-1,TRBJ2-1,-,TRBD1,CSAGTDYEQFF,TGCAGTGCCGGGACAGATTATGAGCAGTTCTTC
TRBV28,TRBJ1-6,-,-,CASSSVDSLNSPLHF,TGTGCCAGCAGTTCCGTCGACAGTCTTAATTCACCCCTCCACTTT
TRBV28,TRBJ2-1,-,-,CASSLPVYEQFF,TGTGCCAGCAGTCTACCGGTCTATGAGCAGTTCTTC
TRBV11-2,TRBJ1-3,-,-,CASTPSGVLGNTIYF,TGTGCCAGCACCCCATCCGGAGTACTGGGAAACACCATATATTTT
TRBV21-1,TRBJ1-1,-,-,CASSETRGRRTEAFF,TGTGCCAGCAGCGAAACCAGGGGGCGGAGGACTGAAGCTTTCTTT
TRBV20-1,TRBJ2-7,-,-,CSARVEYEQYF,TGCAGTGCTAGAGTAGAGTACGAGCAGTACTTC
TRBV3-1/TRBV3-2,TRBJ1-1,few,-,CASSLHTSGFEAFF,TGTGCCAGCAGCCTTCATACGTCGGGGTTTGAAGCTTTCTTT
TRBV3-1/TRBV3-2,TRBJ2-5,-,TRBD2,CASSPHYRLAGVETQYF,TGTGCCAGCAGCCCGCATTACCGACTAGCGGGAGTGGAGACCCAGTACTTC
TRBV7-3,TRBJ1-2,-,-,CASSLYGRDGPNYGYTF,TGTGCCAGCAGCCTCTATGGGAGGGACGGACCGAACTATGGCTACACCTTC
TRBV5-1,TRBJ1-5,-,-,CASSPSEVGQPQHF,TGCGCCAGCAGCCCGTCGGAGGTAGGGCAGCCCCAGCATTTT
TRBV7-3,TRBJ2-7,-,TRBD1,CASSFVPVTGGKYEQYF,TGTGCCAGCAGCTTTGTCCCTGTAACAGGGGGCAAGTACGAGCAGTACTTC
TRBV5-1,TRBJ1-2,once,-,CASSLSPGSGSGYTF,TGCGCCAGCAGCTTGAGTCCAGGGTCCGGATCTGGCTACACCTTC
TRBV3-1/TRBV3-2,TRBJ2-5,-,-,CASSQDLSPGTQYF,TGTGCCAGCAGCCAAGATCTATCTCCCGGGACCCAGTACTTC
TRBV6-6,TRBJ2-7,-,TRBD1,CASSLKTGEPYEQYF,TGTGCCAGCAGTTTGAAGACAGGGGAACCCTACGAGCAGTACTTC
TRBV7-8,TRBJ2-1,-,-,CASSLGLYNEQFF,TGTGCCAGCAGCTTGGGACTTTACAATGAGCAGTTCTTC
TRBV7-3,TRBJ2-7,-,-,CASSRDFRGEQYF,TGTGCCAGCAGCCGGGACTTTCGCGGCGAGCAGTACTTC
TRBV19,TRBJ1-1,-,-,CASRSGGESEAFF,TGTGCCAGTAGAAGCGGTGGGGAGTCGGAAGCTTTCTTT
TRBV6-1,TRBJ1-1,-,-,CASSEDPGTEAFF,TGTGCCAGCAGTGAAGACCCGGGCACTGAAGCTTTCTTT
TRBV18,TRBJ2-5,-,-,CASSPNREETQYF,TGTGCCAGCTCACCCAACAGGGAAGAGACCCAGTACTTC
TRBV6-5,TRBJ2-3,-,-,CASSYLGGATDTQYF,TGTGCCAGCAGTTACCTAGGGGGGGCAACAGATACGCAGTATTTT
TRBV7-8,TRBJ2-1,-,TRBD1,CASSPGGYEQFF,TGTGCCAGCAGCCCAGGGGGTTATGAGCAGTTCTTC
TRBV7-9,TRBJ2-3,few,-,CASSLALGKGDTQYF,TGTGCCAGCAGCTTAGCGTTGGGAAAGGGGGATACGCAGTATTTT
TRBV9,TRBJ2-7,-,TRBD1,CASSLLGDRDGEQYF,TGTGCCAGCAGCCTCCTCGGGGACAGGGACGGCGAGCAGTACTTC
TRBV15,TRBJ1-3,-,TRBD1,CATSREQGRNTIYF,TGTGCCACCAGCAGAGAACAGGGGAGAAACACCATATATTTT
TRBV9,TRBJ1-2,-,TRBD1,CASSVSGGDYGYTF,TGTGCCAGCAGCGTATCAGGGGGCGACTATGGCTACACCTTC
TRBV5-6,TRBJ1-6,-,TRBD1,CASSLVGTGNSPLHF,TGTGCCAGCAGCTTGGTTGGGACAGGGAATTCACCCCTCCACTTT
TRBV6-6,TRBJ2-7,once,TRBD2,CASSPRGGLHEQYF,TGTGCCAGCAGTCCACGGGGGGGCCTTCACGAGCAGTACTTC
TRBV6-5,TRBJ1-2,once,-,CASPLTANYGYTF,TGTGCCAGTCCTTTAACAGCTAACTATGGCTACACCTTC
TRBV7-9,TRBJ2-1,-,-,CASSLDGYSSYNEQFF,TGTGCCAGCAGCTTAGATGGGTACAGCTCCTACAATGAGCAGTTCTTC